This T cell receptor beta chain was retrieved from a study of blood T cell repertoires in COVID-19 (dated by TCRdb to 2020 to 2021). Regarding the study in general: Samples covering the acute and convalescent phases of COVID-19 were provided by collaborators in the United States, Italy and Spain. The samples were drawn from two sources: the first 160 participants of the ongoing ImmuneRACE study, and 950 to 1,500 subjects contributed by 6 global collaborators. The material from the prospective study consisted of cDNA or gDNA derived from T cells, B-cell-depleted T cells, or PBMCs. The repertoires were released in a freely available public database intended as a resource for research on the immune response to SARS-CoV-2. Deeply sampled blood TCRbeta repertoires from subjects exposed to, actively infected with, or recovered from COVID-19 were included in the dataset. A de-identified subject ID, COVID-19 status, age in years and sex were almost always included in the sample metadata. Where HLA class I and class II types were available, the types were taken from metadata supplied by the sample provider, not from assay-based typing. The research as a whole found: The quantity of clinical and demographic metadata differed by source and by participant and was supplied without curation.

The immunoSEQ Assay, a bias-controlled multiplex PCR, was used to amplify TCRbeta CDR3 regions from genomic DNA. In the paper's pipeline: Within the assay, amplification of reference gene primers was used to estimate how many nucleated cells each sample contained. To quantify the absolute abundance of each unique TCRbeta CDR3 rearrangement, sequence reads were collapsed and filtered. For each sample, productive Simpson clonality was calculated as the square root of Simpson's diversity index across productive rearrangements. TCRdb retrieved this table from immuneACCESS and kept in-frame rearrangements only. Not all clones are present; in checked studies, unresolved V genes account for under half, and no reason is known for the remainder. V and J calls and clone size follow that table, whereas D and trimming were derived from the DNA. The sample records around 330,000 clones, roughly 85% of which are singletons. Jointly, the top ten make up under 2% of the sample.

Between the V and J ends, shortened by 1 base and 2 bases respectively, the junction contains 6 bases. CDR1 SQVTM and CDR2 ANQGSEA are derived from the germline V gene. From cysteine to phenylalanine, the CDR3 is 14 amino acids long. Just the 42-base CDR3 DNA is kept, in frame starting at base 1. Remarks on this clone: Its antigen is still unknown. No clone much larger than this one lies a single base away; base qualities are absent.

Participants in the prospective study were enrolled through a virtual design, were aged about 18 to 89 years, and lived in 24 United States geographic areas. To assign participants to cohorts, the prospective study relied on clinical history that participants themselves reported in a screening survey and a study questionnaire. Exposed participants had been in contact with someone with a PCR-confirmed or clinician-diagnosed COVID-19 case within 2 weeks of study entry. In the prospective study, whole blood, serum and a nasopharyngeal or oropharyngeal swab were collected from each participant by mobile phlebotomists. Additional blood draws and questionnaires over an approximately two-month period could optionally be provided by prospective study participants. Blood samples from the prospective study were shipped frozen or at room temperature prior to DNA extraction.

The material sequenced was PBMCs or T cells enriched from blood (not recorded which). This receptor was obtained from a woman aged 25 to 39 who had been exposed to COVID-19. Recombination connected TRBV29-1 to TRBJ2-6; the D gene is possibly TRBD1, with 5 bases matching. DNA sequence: TGCAGCGTTGAAGTGGGGCCTGGGGCCAACGTCCTGACTTTC. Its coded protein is CSVEVGPGANVLTF.